A single sample gave rise to the 21 T cell receptor beta chains below, sequenced in a study of T cells in Graves' hyperthyroidism and ophthalmopathy. Researchers took RNA transcripts and amplified the TCR beta CDR3 regions from them. Researchers ran a first-round RT-PCR on the TCR CDR3 using the HTBI primer set. TCRdb reprocessed the multiplex PCR reads via MiXCR and lists one record per CDR3 protein. The sample has about 350,000 distinct CDR3 sequences; approximately 14% are singletons. The source material was blood. The receptors stem from a woman aged 25 to 39 with Graves' hyperthyroidism.

At least ten counts were recorded for this clonotype. This sequence joins TRBV7-9 and TRBJ2-5; D might be TRBD2 (6 bases). V shed 5 bases and J shed 4 bases, with 17 bases lying between them. Germline-derived CDR1 and CDR2 are SEHNR and FQNEAQ (reference sequence). CDR3 length: 15 amino acids. CDR3 amino acids: CASSRGREEGETQYF. CDR3 nucleotides: TGTGCCAGCAGCAGGGGCAGGGAGGAGGGAGAGACCCAGTACTTC.

This clonotype has only a few counts. This may stem from a read error, because a much larger clone lies one nucleotide away. The chain combines TRBV7-2 with TRBJ2-1, with D unclear. Germline lookup yields CDR1 SGHTA and CDR2 FQGNSA. The CDR3 is 15 amino acids. The chain's CDR3 is CASSPSWSSYNEQLF. CDR3 in DNA: TGTGCCAGCAGCCCCTCGTGGAGCTCCTACAATGAGCAGTTGTTC.

This clonotype occurred many times. The V call is TRBV9, the J call TRBJ2-1; 8 bases fit TRBD2. The CDR3 consists of 15 residues. V dropped 4 bases and J dropped 6; count of bases not matched to a gene: 9. CDR1 is SGDLS and CDR2 is YYNGEE in the germline V gene. In nucleotides, the CDR3 is TGTGCCAGCAGCCCCCGAATTAGCGGGATCAATGAGCAGTTCTTC. Amino acid sequence: CASSPRISGINEQFF.

This clonotype has only one observation. The chain links TRBV6-2 or TRBV6-3 to TRBJ2-1, with 9 bases identical to TRBD2. Germline V gene data show CDR1 as MNHEY and CDR2 as SVGEGT. This CDR3 has 16 residues. This chain's CDR3 is CYSGASGIPRYNEQFF. The DNA for the CDR3 is TGTTATAGCGGGGCTAGCGGGATTCCCCGTTACAATGAGCAGTTCTTC.

This clonotype was recorded a few times. The chain links TRBV28 to TRBJ1-2; TRBD1 might be the D (6 bases). Trimming removed 6 bases at V and 5 bases at J, with 16 bases between. The CDR3 contains 14 residues. Per germline, CDR1 MDHEN and CDR2 SYDVKM. The CDR3 is CASREPQGFYGYTF. CDR3 DNA sequence: TGTGCCAGCAGGGAGCCGCAGGGGTTTTATGGCTACACCTTC.

The chain links TRBV5-1 to TRBJ2-2; a weak D match, TRBD2 (5 bases). The V and J ends lost 4 bases and 4 bases respectively, with 11 bases between them. The CDR3 has 14 amino acids. Germline V gene lookup returns CDR1 SGHRS and CDR2 YFSETQ. CDR3 loop: CASSIGLSTGELFF. CDR3 DNA sequence: TGCGCCAGCAGCATCGGACTGAGCACCGGGGAGCTGTTTTTT.

The sample holds a few counts of this clonotype. The chain carries TRBV19 and TRBJ1-2; a weak D match, TRBD1 (6 bases). CDR3 length: 12 residues. Germline CDR1 reads LNHDA; CDR2 reads SQIVND (reference sequence). V gave up 9 bases and J gave up 4 bases, with 12 bases separating them. The chain's CDR3 is CARTTGIYGYTF. The CDR3 nucleotides read TGTGCCAGAACGACAGGCATCTATGGCTACACCTTC.

This clonotype occurred many times. This chain joins TRBV2 and TRBJ2-1, with a possible D match to TRBD1 (6 bases). The V end was cut by 4 bases, the J end by 2 bases, with 12 bases between. CDR1 and CDR2 (germline): SNHLY, FYNNEI. The CDR3 totals 15 residues. In DNA, the CDR3 is TGTGCCAGCAGTGGATTGACAGGAACCTACAATGAGCAGTTCTTC. Protein: CASSGLTGTYNEQFF. The full variable domain, completed using reference TRBV2 and TRBJ2-1, is EPEVTQTPSHQVTQMGQEVILRCVPISNHLYFYWYRQILGQKVEFLVSFYNNEISEKSEIFDDQFSVERPDGSNFTLKIRSTKLEDSAMYFCASSGLTGTYNEQFFGPGTRLTVL.

The chain joins TRBV9 to TRBJ2-1; D is undetermined. V dropped 2 bases and J dropped 8 bases, with 11 bases sitting between them. Germline assignment: CDR1 SGDLS and CDR2 YYNGEE. The CDR3 has 13 amino acids. CDR3 sequence: CASSVFGSDEQFF. The CDR3 DNA reads TGTGCCAGCAGCGTTTTTGGTTCCGATGAGCAGTTCTTC.

Only a few counts were recorded for this clonotype. This rearrangement joins TRBV15 to TRBJ2-5; TRBD2 agrees at 8 bases. Unmatched junction bases numbered 10, after V lost 3 bases and J lost 1 base. The CDR3 sequence is 17 residues long. Germline CDR1 reads LNHNV; CDR2 reads YYDKDF (reference sequence). The CDR3 protein is CATSRIFIAGPQETQYF. The CDR3 DNA reads as TGTGCCACCAGCAGGATATTCATAGCGGGGCCCCAAGAGACCCAGTACTTC. Filled out from reference TRBV15 and TRBJ2-5, the complete variable domain reads DAMVIQNPRYQVTQFGKPVTLSCSQTLNHNVMYWYQQKSSQAPKLLFHYYDKDFNNEADTPDNFQSRRPNTSFCFLDIRSPGLGDTAMYLCATSRIFIAGPQETQYFGPGTRLLVL.

There are a few counts of this clonotype. The chain has TRBV20-1 and TRBJ2-3, with 7 bases that match TRBD2. Germline CDR1 is DFQATT and CDR2 is SNEGSKA (reference sequence). V shed 6 bases, J shed 0 bases, and the junction held 6 bases outside the gene matches. CDR3 length: 14 amino acids. Here the CDR3 reads CSATSASSTDTQYF. The CDR3 DNA is TGCAGTGCAACTAGCGCTTCTAGCACAGATACGCAGTATTTT.

This clonotype was seen only a few times. A much larger clonotype is one base distant, so this may be a read error. The rearrangement uses TRBV12-3 or TRBV12-4 and TRBJ2-7, with 7 bases identical to TRBD2. V lost 5 bases to trimming and J lost 4 bases; unmatched junction nucleotides: 8. The CDR3 covers 14 residues. The CDR3 loop reads CASSLGEGRYEQYF. CDR3 sequence (DNA): TGTGCCAGCAGTCTCGGGGAGGGGAGGTACGAGCAGTACTTC.

V is TRBV6-1 and J is TRBJ2-1; unclear D gene. Germline CDR1 and CDR2: MNHNS and SASEGT. Between the trimmed V and J ends, which lost 5 bases and 5 bases, there was a span of 10 bases. The CDR3 contains 13 residues. CDR3 in DNA: TGTGCCAGCAGTCGTCAGGAGAACAATGAGCAGTTCTTC. This translates into CASSRQENNEQFF.

This clonotype has ten or more counts. The gene calls are TRBV13 and TRBJ1-1, with D uncertain. V was clipped by 5 bases and J by 7 bases, with 23 bases between them. Germline V gene data show CDR1 as PRHDT and CDR2 as FYEKMQ (reference sequence). This CDR3 has 16 amino acids. The CDR3 DNA reads as TGTGCCAGCAGCCCATACATCCGGGGAACGCTACATGAAGCTTTCTTT. Amino acid sequence: CASSPYIRGTLHEAFF.

This clonotype was observed many times. The chain recombines TRBV6-5 with TRBJ2-7; TRBD1 aligns across 10 bases. Germline-derived CDR1 and CDR2 are MNHEY and SVGAGI. The CDR3 extends over 16 amino acids. V was pared by 2 bases and J by 0 bases, with 4 bases of the junction left unmatched. CDR3 nucleotides: TGTGCCAGCAGTTACAATGGGGACAGGGGCTCCTACGAGCAGTACTTC. It codes for CASSYNGDRGSYEQYF.

Many counts were recorded for this clonotype. The chain joins TRBV28 to TRBJ2-3; 14 bases align to TRBD2. CDR3 length equals 18 residues. Trimming cost V 6 bases and J 1 base; bases outside gene matches: 9. Germline CDR1 and CDR2: MDHEN and SYDVKM. This CDR3 reads CASSWGLAGDDGTDTQYF. CDR3 DNA: TGTGCCAGCAGCTGGGGACTAGCGGGAGACGATGGCACAGATACGCAGTATTTT.

This clonotype occurred a few times. This chain uses TRBV2 with TRBJ2-7, with D unclear. This CDR3 has 18 residues. V dropped 4 bases and J dropped 0 bases, with 22 bases sitting between them. The germline gives CDR1 SNHLY, CDR2 FYNNEI. CDR3 bases: TGTGCCAGCAGTGCCCTCGGGTTTCATTCCCCCCTCTCCTACGAGCAGTACTTC. Encoded protein: CASSALGFHSPLSYEQYF.

The chain carries TRBV28 and TRBJ1-2, with D maybe TRBD1 (6 bases). The germline gives CDR1 MDHEN, CDR2 SYDVKM. The CDR3 sequence is 17 residues long. Deletions cut 8 bases from V and 0 bases from J, with 22 bases between. CDR3 protein: CASGDKGGRAPNYGYTF. The CDR3 DNA sequence: TGTGCCAGCGGGGACAAGGGAGGGCGGGCTCCTAACTATGGCTACACCTTC.

This clonotype occurred many times. The rearrangement joins TRBV9 to TRBJ1-5; D gene ambiguous. V was pared by 4 bases and J by 4 bases, with 15 bases between. The CDR3 has 15 amino acids. Germline V gene sequence: CDR1 SGDLS, CDR2 YYNGEE. The CDR3 region is CASSPSDASNQPQHF. CDR3 coding DNA: TGTGCCAGCAGCCCGTCGGACGCTTCAAATCAGCCCCAGCATTTT. The complete variable domain, with remaining parts taken from reference TRBV9 and TRBJ1-5, reads DSGVTQTPKHLITATGQRVTLRCSPRSGDLSVYWYQQSLDQGLQFLIQYYNGEERAKGNILERFSAQQFPDLHSELNLSSLELGDSALYFCASSPSDASNQPQHFGDGTRLSIL.

This clonotype occurred a few times. The gene calls are TRBV10-3 and TRBJ2-2; D gene uncertain. CDR1 is ENHRY and CDR2 is SYGVKD in the germline V gene. The CDR3 is 14 residues long. V lost 8 bases and J lost 2, with 12 bases in between. For the CDR3, the DNA is TGTGCCATCCGGAGTAGCCGAAACACCGGGGAGCTGTTTTTT. This translates into CAIRSSRNTGELFF.

Here the CDR3 reads CASSGQGYGPYNEQFF. The DNA for the CDR3 is TGTGCCAGCAGTGGTCAGGGTTATGGCCCCTACAATGAGCAGTTCTTC. The J gene is TRBJ2-1, the V gene TRBV6-1, with TRBD1 as a possible D gene (5 bases). The CDR3 consists of 16 residues. The germline V gene encodes CDR1 MNHNS and CDR2 SASEGT. Trimming shortened V by 4 bases and J by 2 bases, and 15 bases separated the two germline ends.